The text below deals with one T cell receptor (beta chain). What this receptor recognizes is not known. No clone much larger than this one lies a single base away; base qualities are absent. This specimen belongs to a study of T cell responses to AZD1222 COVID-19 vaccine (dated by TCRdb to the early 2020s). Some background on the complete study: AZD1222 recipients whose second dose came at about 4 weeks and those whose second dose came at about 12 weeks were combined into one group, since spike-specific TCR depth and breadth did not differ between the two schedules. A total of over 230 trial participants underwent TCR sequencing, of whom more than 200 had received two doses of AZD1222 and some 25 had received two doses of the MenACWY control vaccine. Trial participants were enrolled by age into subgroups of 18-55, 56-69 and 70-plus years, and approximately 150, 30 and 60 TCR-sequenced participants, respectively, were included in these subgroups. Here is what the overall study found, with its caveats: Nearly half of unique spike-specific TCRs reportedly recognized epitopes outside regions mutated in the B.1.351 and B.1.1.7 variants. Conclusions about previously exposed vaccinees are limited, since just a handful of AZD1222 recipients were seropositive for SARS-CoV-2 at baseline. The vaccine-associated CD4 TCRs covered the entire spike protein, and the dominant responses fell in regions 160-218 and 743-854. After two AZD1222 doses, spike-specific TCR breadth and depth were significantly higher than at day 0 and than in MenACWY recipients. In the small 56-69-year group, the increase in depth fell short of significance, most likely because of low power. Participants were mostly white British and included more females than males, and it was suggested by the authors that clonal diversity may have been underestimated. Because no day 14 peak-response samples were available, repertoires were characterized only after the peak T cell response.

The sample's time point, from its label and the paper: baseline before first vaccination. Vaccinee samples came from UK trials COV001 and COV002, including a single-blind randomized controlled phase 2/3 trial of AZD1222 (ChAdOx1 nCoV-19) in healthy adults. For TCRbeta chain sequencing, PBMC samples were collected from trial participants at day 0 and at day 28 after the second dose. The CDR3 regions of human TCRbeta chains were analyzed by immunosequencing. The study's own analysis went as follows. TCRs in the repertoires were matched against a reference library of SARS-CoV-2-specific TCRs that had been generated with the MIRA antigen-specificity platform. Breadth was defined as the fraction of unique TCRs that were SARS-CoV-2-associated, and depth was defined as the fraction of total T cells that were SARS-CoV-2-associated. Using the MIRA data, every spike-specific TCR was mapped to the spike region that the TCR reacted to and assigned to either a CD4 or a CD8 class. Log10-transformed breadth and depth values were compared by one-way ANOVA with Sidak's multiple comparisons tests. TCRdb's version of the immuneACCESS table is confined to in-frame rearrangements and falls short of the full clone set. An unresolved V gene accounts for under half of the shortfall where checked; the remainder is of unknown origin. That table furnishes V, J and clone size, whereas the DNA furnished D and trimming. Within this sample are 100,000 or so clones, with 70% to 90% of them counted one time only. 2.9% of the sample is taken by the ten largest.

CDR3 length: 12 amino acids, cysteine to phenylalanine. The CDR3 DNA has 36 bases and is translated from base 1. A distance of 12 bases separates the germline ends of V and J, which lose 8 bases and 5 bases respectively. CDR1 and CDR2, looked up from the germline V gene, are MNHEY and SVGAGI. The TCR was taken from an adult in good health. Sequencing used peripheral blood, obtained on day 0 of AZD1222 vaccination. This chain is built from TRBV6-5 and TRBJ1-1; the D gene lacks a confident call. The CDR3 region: CASPEGGTEAFF. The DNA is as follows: TGTGCCAGCCCAGAGGGAGGGACTGAAGCTTTCTTT.